This T cell receptor (beta chain) was recovered during a study of beta chain features in type 1 diabetes listed by TCRdb under 2018. Broadly, across the study: Patients and healthy donors did not differ in mean age, gender distribution, total cell number or subset yield. A total of some 100,000,000 sorted cells were examined across all samples, and a strong correlation was observed between cell number per subset and RNA yield. The study compared TCRB repertoires of sorted circulating CD4+ T cell subsets between recently diagnosed type 1 diabetes patients and matched healthy donors. Regulatory and stem cell-like memory subsets were obtained from only 8 patients and roughly eight healthy donors, while naive and central memory subsets were obtained from all 30 or so donors.

The germline V gene sets CDR1 to SGHTA and CDR2 to FQGNSA. The CDR3 contains 16 residues, cysteine and phenylalanine counted. Only the CDR3 region is kept as DNA, spanning 48 bases read in frame from base 1. Trimming costs V 3 bases and J 4 bases, and their ends lie 15 bases apart. Here is what the overall study found, with its caveats: Fewer insertions and more nucleotide deletions at VDJ recombination sites were observed in patients with type 1 diabetes, implying thymic rearrangement abnormalities. Naive, central memory and regulatory TCRB repertoires appeared to be more alike among patients than among healthy donors. Because cDNA was sequenced instead of genomic DNA, highly expressing activated cells could be over-represented, though the groups showed no difference in activation or CD3 levels. PCR may preferentially amplify shorter templates, but because patient and control samples were amplified and corrected together, any resulting skew would affect both groups equally. Because the HLA sub-analyses included only small numbers of individuals, any influence of HLA type on TCRB rearrangement was left unresolved. Type 1 diabetes patients showed a moderate but significant shortening of TCRB CDR3 length in all four CD4+ subsets.

The High Capacity cDNA Reverse Transcription Kit was used to reverse transcribe all of the isolated RNA, meaning that expressed TCRB transcripts were what got sequenced. Deep immunoSEQ sequencing was applied to naive, central memory and regulatory T cell samples, giving an average of about 3.8 million total reads per sample. Sorted cells were lysed in RLT buffer and RNA was extracted with DNase-treated RNeasy Micro or Mini kits, depending on cell number. To prevent cross-contamination, each cell subset was processed individually, whereas patient and healthy donor samples were processed jointly. Using the immunoSEQ multiplex PCR, TCRB sequences were amplified from cDNA into 87-bp fragments spanning the CDR3 region. Sequencing of the amplicons was done on the Illumina HiSeq platform. The published analysis was carried out like this. Synthetic template baselines were used to correct PCR bias computationally, reads within Hamming distance 2 were collapsed, and singletons that could not be merged were discarded. Reads were aligned against IMGT so that V, D and J genes, CDR3 length and insertions or deletions at six rearrangement sites could be assigned. Clonotype counts were normalized to sorted cell number within each subset before computing true diversity and Gini coefficients with the tcR R package. Repertoire sharing was quantified using the overlap coefficient calculated on TCRB nucleotide sequences. As a proxy for the pre-selection repertoire, out-of-frame TCRB sequences from naive cells were analyzed. The source is immuneACCESS, and TCRdb retained only in-frame sequences with V and J called. Part of the clones is not carried over; for the studies checked, unresolved V genes explain less than half of this, and the remainder is unexplained. That table is the source of V, J and clone size, and D and trimming were worked out from the DNA. For this sample there are 430,000 or so clones; about 10% appear just once. Over 0.04% of the sample belongs to the ten largest clones.

A single peripheral blood draw of around 100 mL on average was collected from each donor into heparinised tubes. Naive, central memory, regulatory and stem cell-like memory CD4+ T cells were sorted on a BD FACSAria II using a panel including CD45RO, CCR7, CD25, CD127, CD95 and CD27. Every sorted population had a purity above 95%. PBMCs were separated immediately by Lymphoprep density gradient centrifugation and were stained directly, without being cultured. To minimize batch effects, samples were stained and sorted in pairs, one healthy donor with one patient per experiment. Points on this clone: Its target antigen remains unknown. Base qualities are missing; no much larger clone stands one base away.

Sequencing was carried out using naive CD4+ T cells from blood. The cell subset or site label here, explained by the study, means: true naive CD4+ T cells. The sequence links TRBV7-2 to TRBJ2-2; no D gene is confidently identified. The sequence was collected from a woman between 18 and 30 years old in good health. The CDR3 has the sequence CASSLPSNQPTGELFF. The DNA reads as follows: TGTGCCAGCAGCTTGCCCAGTAATCAGCCCACCGGGGAGCTGTTTTTT.